This T cell receptor (beta chain) appears in the sequencing data of a study of Ad26.COV2.S vaccination and SARS-CoV-2 variants. Whole-study context: Donor was one of the participants in the Ad26.COV2.S arm of the COV1001 trial. By the intramuscular route, Ad26.COV2.S was given once, or twice 56 days apart.

Comments on this clone: What it binds is not known.

Treatment meaning: some 20 received Ad26.COV2.S at low or high dose, single or two shots; 5 received placebo; per-sample allocation not given. Day 63 following the first vaccine or placebo injection was when the samples were taken. Donation was by an adult aged 18-55 years who was in Boston. Study-level findings and limits: Comparable non-spike TCR breadth was observed in vaccine and placebo recipients.

Clones were read by immunoSEQ multiplex PCR, and TCRdb kept only the in-frame ones, dropping some. The sample records 300,000 to 400,000 clones, about 82% being singletons. V lost 1 base and J 2 bases, leaving 8 bases between the germline ends. Germline V gives CDR1 SGHTA, CDR2 FQGNSA. The CDR3 covers 14 residues. This chain links TRBV7-2 with TRBJ1-2, with D tentatively TRBD1 (6 bases). This receptor was taken from a person between 18 and 65 years old who received the Ad26.COV2.S COVID-19 vaccine or a placebo. Specimen: peripheral blood, collected in a trial of Ad26.COV2.S vaccine versus placebo. The CDR3 region is CASSLVGTNYGYTF. CDR3 sequence (DNA): TGTGCCAGCAGCTTAGTTGGGACAAACTATGGCTACACCTTC.